Below are 7 T cell receptor beta chains sequenced from a single sample in a study of T cell responses to AZD1222 COVID-19 vaccine. Profiling relied on immunoSEQ multiplex PCR, and the TCRdb table lists in-frame clones only, not all of them. This table has about 150,000 clones, around 90% appearing once. The sample here was peripheral blood, taken on day 0 of AZD1222 vaccination. These receptors all stem from an adult in good health.

The chain couples TRBV30 to TRBJ1-5; TRBD1 agrees at 9 bases. CDR1 is GTSNPN and CDR2 is SVGIG in the germline V gene (reference sequence). The V gene end was trimmed by 5 bases and the J gene end by 5 bases; junction bases not matched to a gene: 1. The CDR3 spans 12 residues. The CDR3 DNA is TGTGCCTGGGGACAGGGGTATCAGCCCCAGCATTTT. This sequence encodes CAWGQGYQPQHF.

Remarks on this clone: The identical CDR3 is also encoded by other nucleotide sequences in the sample. The chain carries TRBV5-1 and TRBJ1-1, with D possibly being TRBD1 (5 bases). Trimming took 2 bases from V and 1 from J, leaving 9 bases between them. CDR1 and CDR2 from the germline V gene are SGHRS and YFSETQ. The CDR3 is 14 amino acids. The CDR3: CASSLSGGNTEAFF. For the CDR3, the DNA is TGCGCCAGCAGCTTATCCGGGGGGAACACTGAAGCTTTCTTT. Full variable domain (rest looked up from reference TRBV5-1 and TRBJ1-1): KAGVTQTPRYLIKTRGQQVTLSCSPISGHRSVSWYQQTPGQGLQFLFEYFSETQRNKGNFPGRFSGRQFSNSRSEMNVSTLELGDSALYLCASSLSGGNTEAFFGQGTRLTVV.

The chain recombines TRBV11-2 with TRBJ2-7, with TRBD1 matching 8 bases. V shed 5 bases and J 2 bases; nucleotides not matched to a gene: 8. There are 15 residues in the CDR3. Germline V gene sequence: CDR1 SGHAT, CDR2 FQNNGV. For the CDR3, the DNA is TGTGCCAGCAGCGGCGGGACAGGCAAGACCTACGAGCAGTACTTC. Its protein product is CASSGGTGKTYEQYF.

The gene calls are TRBV21-1 and TRBJ1-5; the table's D call TRBD1 went unverified against the DNA. TRBV21-1 is a pseudogene locus. This CDR3 spans 16 amino acids. CDR3 DNA sequence: TGTGCCAGCAGCTGCCGACAGCCCTATAGCAATCAGCCCCAGCATTTT. Protein: CASSCRQPYSNQPQHF.

This clone was observed a few times. The V call is TRBV3-1 (or the pseudogene TRBV3-2), the J call TRBJ1-2, with 8 bases aligning to TRBD1. From germline, CDR1 is LGHDT and CDR2 YNNKEL (reference sequence). There are 15 residues in the CDR3. V dropped 7 bases and J dropped 4; count of bases not matched to a gene: 11. The CDR3 spells CASIGRGHEGYGYTF. The DNA of the CDR3 is TGTGCCAGCATCGGCAGGGGGCATGAGGGCTATGGCTACACCTTC.

The chain couples TRBV3-1 (or the pseudogene TRBV3-2) to TRBJ2-2; D may match TRBD1 or TRBD2 (5 bases each). The V gene's germline CDR1 is LGHDT and CDR2 YNNKEL (reference sequence). The CDR3 has 18 residues. Trimming left V 2 bases short and J 6 bases short, with 22 bases between. In DNA, the CDR3 is TGTGCCAGCAGCCAAATAAGTGGGTTAGCGTGGGGCCCCGGGGAGCTGTTTTTT. It codes for CASSQISGLAWGPGELFF.

The chain is built from TRBV5-1 and TRBJ2-7; TRBD2 aligns across 10 bases. The CDR3 length is 16 residues. The trim removed 0 bases at V and 1 base at J, leaving 4 bases unmatched. Germline CDR1 SGHRS, CDR2 YFSETQ. Here the CDR3 DNA reads TGCGCCAGCAGCTTGGTATGGACTAGCGGATCCTACGAGCAGTACTTC. Its protein is CASSLVWTSGSYEQYF. The full variable domain, completed using reference TRBV5-1 and TRBJ2-7, is KAGVTQTPRYLIKTRGQQVTLSCSPISGHRSVSWYQQTPGQGLQFLFEYFSETQRNKGNFPGRFSGRQFSNSRSEMNVSTLELGDSALYLCASSLVWTSGSYEQYFGPGTRLTVT.